This T cell receptor beta chain was documented in a study of blood T cells in healthy people across ages. Those donating, healthy Caucasian individuals from Russia, were aged 6 to 90. The authors ran a second PCR of 7 to 11 cycles using a sample-barcoded 5' primer and a J-beta primer mix. At least 2.5 million CDR3-containing paired-end reads were obtained per sample. TCRdb redid the calling of the 5' RACE reads with MiXCR, one entry per CDR3 protein. The table lists approximately 690,000 distinct CDR3 sequences, approximately 59% of them singletons. For this clonotype: What it binds is not known.

Study results and caveats: Significant beta diversity loss was already apparent by age approximately 40, declining roughly linearly.

Input material: blood. The sequence was obtained from a man aged 55 to 69 in good health.

This chain's CDR3 is CASSLRWGVVEAFF. The CDR3 bases are TGTGCCAGCAGCCTTAGATGGGGAGTCGTGGAAGCTTTCTTT. The J gene is TRBJ1-1, the V gene TRBV7-2; no clear D gene. The CDR3 is made up of 14 amino acids. Trimming cost V 5 bases and J 8 bases, with 18 bases left between them. Germline V gives CDR1 SGHTA, CDR2 FQGNSA.